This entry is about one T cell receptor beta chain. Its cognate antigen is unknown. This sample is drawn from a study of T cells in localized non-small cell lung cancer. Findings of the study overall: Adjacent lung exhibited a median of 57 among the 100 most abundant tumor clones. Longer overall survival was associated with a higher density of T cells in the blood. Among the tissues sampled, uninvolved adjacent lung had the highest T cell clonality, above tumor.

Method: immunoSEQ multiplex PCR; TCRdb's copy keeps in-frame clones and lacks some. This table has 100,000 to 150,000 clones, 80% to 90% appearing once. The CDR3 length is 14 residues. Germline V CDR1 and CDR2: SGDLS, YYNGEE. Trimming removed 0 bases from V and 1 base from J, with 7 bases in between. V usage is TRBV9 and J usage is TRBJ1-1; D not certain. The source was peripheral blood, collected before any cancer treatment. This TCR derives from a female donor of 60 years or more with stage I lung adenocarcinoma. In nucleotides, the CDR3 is TGTGCCAGCAGCGTAGGGCTAGGGAACACTGAAGCTTTCTTT. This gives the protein CASSVGLGNTEAFF.